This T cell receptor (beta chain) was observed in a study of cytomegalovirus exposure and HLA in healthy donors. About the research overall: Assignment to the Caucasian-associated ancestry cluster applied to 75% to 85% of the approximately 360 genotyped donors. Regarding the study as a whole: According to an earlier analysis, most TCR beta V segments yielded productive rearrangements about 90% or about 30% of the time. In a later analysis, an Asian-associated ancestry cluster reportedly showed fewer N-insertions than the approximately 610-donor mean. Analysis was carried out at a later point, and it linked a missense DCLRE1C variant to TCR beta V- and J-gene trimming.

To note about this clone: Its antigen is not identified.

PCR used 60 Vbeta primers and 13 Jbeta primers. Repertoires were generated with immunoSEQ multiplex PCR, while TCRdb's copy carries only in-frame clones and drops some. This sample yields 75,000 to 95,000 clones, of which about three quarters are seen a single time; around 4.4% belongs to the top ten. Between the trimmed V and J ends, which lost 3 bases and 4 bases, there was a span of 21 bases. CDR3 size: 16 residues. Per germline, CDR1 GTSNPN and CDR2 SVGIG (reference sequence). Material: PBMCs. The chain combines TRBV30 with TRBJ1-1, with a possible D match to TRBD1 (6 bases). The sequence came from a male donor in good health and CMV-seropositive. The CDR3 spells CAWSPPPGEGGTEAFF. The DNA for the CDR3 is TGTGCCTGGAGCCCCCCCCCTGGGGAGGGGGGCACTGAAGCTTTCTTT.